Below, 4 T cell receptor beta chains from the same sample are listed, as sequenced in a study of cytomegalovirus exposure and HLA in healthy donors. Data came from immunoSEQ multiplex PCR; TCRdb stores just in-frame clones and leaves some out. The sample lists hundreds of thousands of clones; roughly 88% were seen once. The sample consisted of PBMCs. These receptors came from a woman between 18 and 29 years old in good health and CMV-seronegative.

The chain recombines TRBV27 with TRBJ2-7; 9 bases map to TRBD1. From germline, CDR1 is MNHEY and CDR2 SMNVEV (reference sequence). The V segment lost 5 bases and the J segment 1 base; nucleotides outside the gene matches: 6. The CDR3 consists of 15 residues. The CDR3 DNA reads TGTGCCAGCAGTAACTCCGGGACAGGGTCCTACGAGCAGTACTTC. This gives the protein CASSNSGTGSYEQYF.

The genes are TRBV7-8 and TRBJ1-5; D remains ambiguous. This CDR3 has 14 amino acids. Trimming shortened V by 5 bases and J by 9 bases, and 17 bases separated the two germline ends. The germline V gene encodes CDR1 SGHVS and CDR2 FQNEAQ. CDR3 nucleotides: TGTGCCAGCAGCGCTCCGGGATACCCAGGGCCCCAGCATTTT. It translates to CASSAPGYPGPQHF.

The table lists this clone with a few counts. One end of the junction is discordant with germline, which a read error may explain. V gene TRBV5-1 combines with J gene TRBJ1-1, with TRBD1 as a possible D gene (6 bases). The CDR3 spans 14 residues. The V gene's germline CDR1 is SGHRS and CDR2 YFSETQ. The CDR3 DNA is TGCGCCAGCAGTTATCAGGGGTCGAACGCTGAAGCTTTCTTT. It translates to CASSYQGSNAEAFF. Drawing the rest from reference TRBV5-1 and TRBJ1-1, the complete variable domain is KAGVTQTPRYLIKTRGQQVTLSCSPISGHRSVSWYQQTPGQGLQFLFEYFSETQRNKGNFPGRFSGRQFSNSRSEMNVSTLELGDSALYLCASSYQGSNAEAFFGQGTRLTVV.

This sequence joins TRBV10-1 and TRBJ2-7; TRBD2 might be the D (6 bases). Per the germline V gene, CDR1 is WNHNN and CDR2 is SYGVQD (reference sequence). V was cut by 2 bases and J by 0 bases, with 8 bases left in between. CDR3 length: 14 residues. The CDR3, as DNA: TGCGCCAGCAGTGAGCGGAGGGGCTCCTACGAGCAGTACTTC. Amino acid sequence: CASSERRGSYEQYF.